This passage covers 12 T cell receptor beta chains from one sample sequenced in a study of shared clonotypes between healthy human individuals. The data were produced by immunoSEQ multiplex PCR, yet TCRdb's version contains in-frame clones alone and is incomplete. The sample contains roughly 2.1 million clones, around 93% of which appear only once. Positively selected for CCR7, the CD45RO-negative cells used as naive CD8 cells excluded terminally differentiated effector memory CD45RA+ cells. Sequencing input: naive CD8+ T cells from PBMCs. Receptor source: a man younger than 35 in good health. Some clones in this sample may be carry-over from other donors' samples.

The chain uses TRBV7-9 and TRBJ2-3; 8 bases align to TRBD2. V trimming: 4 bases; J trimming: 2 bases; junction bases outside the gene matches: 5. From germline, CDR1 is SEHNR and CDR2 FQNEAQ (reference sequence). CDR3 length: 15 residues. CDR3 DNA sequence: TGTGCCAGCAGCTACCCAGCGGGAGACACAGATACGCAGTATTTT. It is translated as CASSYPAGDTDTQYF. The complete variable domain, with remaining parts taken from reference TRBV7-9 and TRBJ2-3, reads DTGVSQNPRHKITKRGQNVTFRCDPISEHNRLYWYRQTLGQGPEFLTYFQNEAQLEKSRLLSDRFSAERPKGSFSTLEIQRTEQGDSAMYLCASSYPAGDTDTQYFGPGTRLTVL.

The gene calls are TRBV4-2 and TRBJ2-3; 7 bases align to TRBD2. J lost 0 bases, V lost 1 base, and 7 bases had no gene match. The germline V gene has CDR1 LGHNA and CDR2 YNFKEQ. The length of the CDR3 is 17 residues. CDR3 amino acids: CASSQGFSGLSTDTQYF. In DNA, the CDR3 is TGTGCCAGCAGCCAAGGTTTTAGCGGGTTGAGCACAGATACGCAGTATTTT.

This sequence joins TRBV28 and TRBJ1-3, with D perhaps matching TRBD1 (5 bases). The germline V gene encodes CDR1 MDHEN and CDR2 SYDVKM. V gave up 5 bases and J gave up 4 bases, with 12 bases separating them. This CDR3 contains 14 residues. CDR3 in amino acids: CASSPENRGNTIYF. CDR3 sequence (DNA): TGTGCCAGCAGTCCGGAAAACAGGGGAAACACCATATATTTT.

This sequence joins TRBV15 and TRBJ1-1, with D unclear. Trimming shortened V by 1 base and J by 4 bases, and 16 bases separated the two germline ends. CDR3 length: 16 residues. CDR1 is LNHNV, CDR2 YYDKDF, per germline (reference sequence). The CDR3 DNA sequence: TGTGCCACCAGCAGAGCGGCTCCTTCCTTGGGCACTGAAGCTTTCTTT. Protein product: CATSRAAPSLGTEAFF.

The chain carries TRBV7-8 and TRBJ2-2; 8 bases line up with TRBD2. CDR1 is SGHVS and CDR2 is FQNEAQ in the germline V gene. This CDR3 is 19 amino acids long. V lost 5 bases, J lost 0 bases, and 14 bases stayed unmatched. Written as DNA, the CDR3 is TGTGCCAGCAGCACACAAGCGGGAGCCGAATCGACGAACACCGGGGAGCTGTTTTTT. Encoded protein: CASSTQAGAESTNTGELFF.

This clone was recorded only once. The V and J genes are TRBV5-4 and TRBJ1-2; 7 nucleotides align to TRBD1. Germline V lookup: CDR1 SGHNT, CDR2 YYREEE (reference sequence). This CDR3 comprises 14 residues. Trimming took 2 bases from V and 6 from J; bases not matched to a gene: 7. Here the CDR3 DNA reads TGTGCCAGCAGCTTCGGGGAGGGGGCGAATGGCTACACCTTC. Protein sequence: CASSFGEGANGYTF.

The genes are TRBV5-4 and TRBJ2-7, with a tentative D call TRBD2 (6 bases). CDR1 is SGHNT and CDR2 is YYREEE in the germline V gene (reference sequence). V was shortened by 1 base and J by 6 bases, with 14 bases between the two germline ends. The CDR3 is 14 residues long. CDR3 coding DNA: TGTGCCAGCAGCTTGTGGAGGGAACGATTCGAGCAGTACTTC. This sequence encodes CASSLWRERFEQYF.

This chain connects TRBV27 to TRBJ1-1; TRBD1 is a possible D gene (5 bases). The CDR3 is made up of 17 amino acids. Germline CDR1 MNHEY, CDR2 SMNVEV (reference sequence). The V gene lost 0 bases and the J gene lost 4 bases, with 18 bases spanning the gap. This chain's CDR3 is CASSLSGRVGGATEAFF. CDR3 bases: TGTGCCAGCAGTTTATCAGGACGGGTGGGGGGTGCCACTGAAGCTTTCTTT.

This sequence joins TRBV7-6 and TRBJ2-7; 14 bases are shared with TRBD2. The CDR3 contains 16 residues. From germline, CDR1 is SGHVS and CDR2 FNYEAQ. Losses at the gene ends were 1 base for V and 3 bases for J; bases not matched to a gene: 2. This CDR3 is CASSLDGLAGGYEQYF. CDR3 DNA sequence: TGTGCCAGCAGCTTAGATGGACTAGCGGGGGGCTACGAGCAGTACTTC.

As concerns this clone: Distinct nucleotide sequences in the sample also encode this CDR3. CDR3 amino acids: CASSVSGGQETQYF. Written as DNA, the CDR3 is TGTGCCAGCAGCGTATCGGGGGGGCAAGAGACCCAGTACTTC. The chain couples TRBV9 to TRBJ2-5; 8 bases align to TRBD2. This CDR3 contains 14 residues. With V trimmed by 1 base and J by 2 bases, 1 base remained unmatched. Per the germline V gene, CDR1 is SGDLS and CDR2 is YYNGEE.

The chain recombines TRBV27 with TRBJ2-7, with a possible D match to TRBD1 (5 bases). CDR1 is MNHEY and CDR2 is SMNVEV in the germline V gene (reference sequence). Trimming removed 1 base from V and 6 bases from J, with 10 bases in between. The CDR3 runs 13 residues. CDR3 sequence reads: CASSLFRQGEQYF. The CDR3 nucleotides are TGTGCCAGCAGTTTATTTAGGCAGGGCGAGCAGTACTTC.

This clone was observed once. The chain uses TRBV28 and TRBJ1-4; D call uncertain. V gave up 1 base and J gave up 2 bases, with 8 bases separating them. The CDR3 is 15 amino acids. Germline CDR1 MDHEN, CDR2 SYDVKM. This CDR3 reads CASSLFSRTNEKLFF. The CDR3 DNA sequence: TGTGCCAGCAGTTTATTTTCAAGGACTAATGAAAAACTGTTTTTT.